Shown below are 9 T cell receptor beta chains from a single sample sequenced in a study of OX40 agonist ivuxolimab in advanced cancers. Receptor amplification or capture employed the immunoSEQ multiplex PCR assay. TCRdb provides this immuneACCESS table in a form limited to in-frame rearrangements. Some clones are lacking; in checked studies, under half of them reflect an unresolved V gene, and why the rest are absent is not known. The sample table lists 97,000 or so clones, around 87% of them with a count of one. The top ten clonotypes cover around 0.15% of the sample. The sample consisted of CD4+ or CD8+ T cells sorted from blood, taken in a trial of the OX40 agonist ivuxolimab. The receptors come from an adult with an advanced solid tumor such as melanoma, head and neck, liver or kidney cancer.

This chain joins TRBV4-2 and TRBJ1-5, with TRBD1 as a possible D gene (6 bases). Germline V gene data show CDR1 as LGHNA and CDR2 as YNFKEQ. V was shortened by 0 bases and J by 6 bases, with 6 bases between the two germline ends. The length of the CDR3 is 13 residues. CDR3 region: CASSQEGGQPQHF. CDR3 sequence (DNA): TGTGCCAGCAGCCAAGAAGGGGGTCAGCCCCAGCATTTT.

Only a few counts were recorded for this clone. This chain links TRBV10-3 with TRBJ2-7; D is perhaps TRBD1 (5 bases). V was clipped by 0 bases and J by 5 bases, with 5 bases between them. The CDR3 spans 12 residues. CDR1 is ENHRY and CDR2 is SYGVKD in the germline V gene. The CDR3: CAISESGDEQYF. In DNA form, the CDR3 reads TGTGCCATCAGTGAGTCAGGGGACGAGCAGTACTTC.

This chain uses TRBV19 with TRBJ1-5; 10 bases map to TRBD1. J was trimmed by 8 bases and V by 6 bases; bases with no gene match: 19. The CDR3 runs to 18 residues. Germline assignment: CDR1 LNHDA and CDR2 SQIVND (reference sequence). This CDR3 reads CASSLPRGTGASEEPQHF. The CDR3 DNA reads TGTGCCAGTAGCCTCCCCAGAGGGACAGGGGCTTCCGAGGAGCCCCAGCATTTT. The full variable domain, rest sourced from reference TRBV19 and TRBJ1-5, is DGGITQSPKYLFRKEGQNVTLSCEQNLNHDAMYWYRQDPGQGLRLIYYSQIVNDFQKGDIAEGYSVSREKKESFPLTVTSAQKNPTAFYLCASSLPRGTGASEEPQHFGDGTRLSIL.

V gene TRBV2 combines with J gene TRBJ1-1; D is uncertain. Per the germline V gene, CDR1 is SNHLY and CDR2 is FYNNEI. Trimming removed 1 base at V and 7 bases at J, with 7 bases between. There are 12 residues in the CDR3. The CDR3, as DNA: TGTGCCAGCAGTGAAGTATTCAGTGAAGCTTTCTTT. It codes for CASSEVFSEAFF.

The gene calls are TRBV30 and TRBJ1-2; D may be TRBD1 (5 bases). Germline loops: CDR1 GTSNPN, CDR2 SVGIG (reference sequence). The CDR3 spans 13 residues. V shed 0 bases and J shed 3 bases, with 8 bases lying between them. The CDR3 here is CAWSVQGDYGYTF. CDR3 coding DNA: TGTGCCTGGAGTGTACAAGGGGACTATGGCTACACCTTC.

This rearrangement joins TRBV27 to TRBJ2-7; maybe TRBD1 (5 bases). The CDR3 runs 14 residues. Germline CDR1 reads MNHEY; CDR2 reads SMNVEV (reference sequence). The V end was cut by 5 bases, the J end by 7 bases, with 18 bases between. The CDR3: CASSPDSYRGEQYF. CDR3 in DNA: TGTGCCAGCAGTCCAGACAGCTACCGTGGGGAGCAGTACTTC.

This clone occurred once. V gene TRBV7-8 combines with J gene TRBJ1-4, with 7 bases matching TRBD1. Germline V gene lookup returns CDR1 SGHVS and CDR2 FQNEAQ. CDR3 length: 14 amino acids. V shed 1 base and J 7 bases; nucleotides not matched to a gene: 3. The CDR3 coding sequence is TGTGCCAGCAGCTTAGGAGGGGGCTTTGAAAAACTGTTTTTT. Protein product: CASSLGGGFEKLFF.

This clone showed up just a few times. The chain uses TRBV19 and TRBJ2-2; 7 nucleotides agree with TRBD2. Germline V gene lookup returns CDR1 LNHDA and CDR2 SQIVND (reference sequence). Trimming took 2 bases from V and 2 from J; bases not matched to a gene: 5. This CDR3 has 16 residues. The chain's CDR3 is CASSISVTSNTGELFF. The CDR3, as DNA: TGTGCCAGTAGTATATCGGTGACTAGCAACACCGGGGAGCTGTTTTTT.

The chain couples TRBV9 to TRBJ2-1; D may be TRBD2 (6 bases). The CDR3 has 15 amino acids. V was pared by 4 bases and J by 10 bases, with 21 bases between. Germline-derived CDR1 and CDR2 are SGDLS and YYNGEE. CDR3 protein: CASSPRQGGKREQFF. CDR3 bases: TGTGCCAGCAGCCCCAGGCAGGGAGGTAAGCGCGAGCAGTTCTTC.